These 13 T cell receptor beta chains share one sample of origin, sequenced in a study of T cells after yellow fever vaccination. MiXCR, applied by TCRdb to the 5' RACE reads, yields one record per CDR3 protein. This sample has about 500,000 distinct CDR3 sequences, with around 17% found just once. Sequences were derived from PBMCs, sampled about 5 days after the first yellow fever vaccination. The receptors shown here come from a man between 18 and 35 years old who received the YFV17D yellow fever vaccine.

This clonotype was found a few times. The chain is built from TRBV5-4 and TRBJ1-3, with 7 positions matching TRBD1. Germline loops: CDR1 SGHNT, CDR2 YYREEE (reference sequence). This CDR3 is 16 amino acids long. Trimming removed 3 bases from V and 4 bases from J; junction bases left unmatched: 10. The CDR3 DNA is TGTGCCAGCAGCTCGCAACAGGGGAGTCTAGGAAACACCATATATTTT. The encoded protein is CASSSQQGSLGNTIYF.

A few counts support this clonotype. A junction end diverges from the germline sequence, so it may reflect a read error. This CDR3 is CASRQRSMNTEAFF. The CDR3 DNA is TGTGCCAGCCGCCAAAGGTCTATGAACACTGAAGCTTTCTTT. The genes are TRBV4-2 and TRBJ1-1; no definite D call. The CDR3 is 14 amino acids. CDR1 LGHNA and CDR2 YNFKEQ come from the germline V gene.

V and J are TRBV3-1 and TRBJ2-7; 8 nucleotides align to TRBD1. Germline CDR1 LGHDT, CDR2 YNNKEL (reference sequence). J was trimmed by 0 bases and V by 1 base; bases with no gene match: 11. The CDR3 loop spans 18 amino acids. Here the CDR3 DNA reads TGTGCCAGCAGCCAAGTCGGGGACAGGCCATTTAACTCCTACGAGCAGTACTTC. Protein: CASSQVGDRPFNSYEQYF.

Concerning this clonotype itself: A junction boundary mismatches the germline segment, possibly from a read error. The V call is TRBV2, the J call TRBJ2-5; no definite D call. Germline lookup yields CDR1 SNHLY and CDR2 FYNNEI. The CDR3 is 9 amino acids. This chain's CDR3 is CASSPPRIF. The CDR3 region has the DNA TGTGCCAGCAGTCCTCCCAGAATCTTC.

This clonotype was seen only a few times. The CDR3 bases are TGTGCCAGCAGTCCGACAGTAGCCAAAAACATTCAGTACTTC. Translating it yields CASSPTVAKNIQYF. The chain combines TRBV6-1 with TRBJ2-4, with D possibly TRBD1 on 5 matching bases. Germline lookup yields CDR1 MNHNS and CDR2 SASEGT. The CDR3 spans 14 residues. V was pared by 5 bases and J by 0 bases, with 8 bases between.

This clonotype has just a few counts. V and J are TRBV28 and TRBJ2-7; 7 bases fit TRBD2. Trimming took 7 bases from V and 0 from J; bases not matched to a gene: 15. The CDR3 contains 17 residues. The V gene's germline CDR1 is MDHEN and CDR2 SYDVKM. CDR3: CASTDGPGGRVSYEQYV. Here the CDR3 DNA reads TGTGCCAGCACCGACGGACCGGGAGGTAGGGTCTCCTACGAGCAGTACGTC.

The genes are TRBV5-1 and TRBJ1-4; D not certain. V lost 6 bases and J 0 bases, leaving 6 bases between the germline ends. This CDR3 contains 13 residues. Germline V gene sequence: CDR1 SGHRS, CDR2 YFSETQ. The CDR3 region is CASTDATNEKLFF. DNA for the CDR3: TGCGCCAGCACCGACGCAACTAATGAAAAACTGTTTTTT.

This clonotype has a handful of counts. This sequence joins TRBV19 and TRBJ1-4; 9 bases map to TRBD1. The germline V gene encodes CDR1 LNHDA and CDR2 SQIVND (reference sequence). The CDR3 contains 16 residues. V shed 8 bases and J 14 bases; nucleotides not matched to a gene: 21. The CDR3 is CASGDPGQGSRRSLFF. DNA of the CDR3: TGTGCCAGTGGCGATCCGGGACAGGGCTCAAGGAGGTCCCTGTTTTTT.

This clonotype has more than one count but fewer than ten. This chain connects TRBV14 to TRBJ1-2, with D possibly being TRBD1 (6 bases). CDR3 length: 14 residues. With 3 bases removed from V and 3 bases from J, the gap between germline ends came to 11 bases. Germline-derived CDR1 and CDR2 are SGHDN and FVKESK. Here the CDR3 DNA reads TGTGCCAGCAGCCACAGGGAGGGGGACTATGGCTACACCTTC. It yields the protein CASSHREGDYGYTF.

This clonotype was counted between two and nine times. The V call is TRBV20-1, the J call TRBJ2-3, with 9 nucleotides matching TRBD2. The trim removed 2 bases at V and 2 bases at J, leaving 5 bases unmatched. The germline V gene has CDR1 DFQATT and CDR2 SNEGSKA (reference sequence). CDR3 length: 15 residues. For the CDR3, the DNA is TGCAGTGCTAGATCCCGCGGGGGGGCCACAGATACGCAGTATTTT. It is translated as CSARSRGGATDTQYF.

This clonotype was seen more than once but under ten times. The V gene is TRBV29-1, the J gene TRBJ2-5, with a possible D match to TRBD1 (5 bases). Trimming took off 6 bases at V and 7 bases at J, with 18 bases between the two ends. From germline, CDR1 is SQVTM and CDR2 ANQGSEA. The CDR3 has 13 residues. The chain's CDR3 is CSVARAQQGTQYF. In DNA form, the CDR3 reads TGCAGCGTCGCCCGGGCCCAGCAGGGGACCCAGTACTTC.

The chain recombines TRBV6-5 with TRBJ1-6, with unresolved D. The CDR3 loop spans 13 amino acids. Trimming cost V 6 bases and J 10 bases, with 13 bases left between them. From germline, CDR1 is MNHEY and CDR2 SVGAGI. CDR3 amino acids: CASRNQKWSPLHF. The CDR3 region has the DNA TGTGCCAGCAGAAACCAGAAGTGGTCACCCCTCCACTTT.

J is TRBJ1-4 and V is TRBV7-8; D unclear. The CDR3 totals 12 residues. Germline assignment: CDR1 SGHVS and CDR2 FQNEAQ. The V end was cut by 6 bases, the J end by 11 bases, with 13 bases between. The CDR3 here is CASSSSVGKLFF. DNA for the CDR3: TGTGCCAGCAGTTCCTCGGTGGGGAAACTGTTTTTT.